The next 29 T cell receptor beta chains were all read from a single sample in a study of naive and memory T cell subsets. Ligated cDNA underwent four rounds of PCR with nested alpha and beta constant region primers and SP2. A single record per CDR3 protein comes from TCRdb applying MiXCR to the 5' RACE reads. This sample has about 57,000 distinct CDR3 sequences; over 6% occur once, and the top ten carry around 9.8%. A UMI-containing oligonucleotide was joined by 3' ligation to the TCR cDNA template. These receptors were taken from a female donor in good health.

The chain carries TRBV24-1 and TRBJ2-7, with D possibly TRBD1 on 5 matching bases. Per germline, CDR1 KGHDR and CDR2 SFDVKD. This CDR3 is 13 amino acids long. Trimming left V 4 bases short and J 2 bases short, with 8 bases between. CDR3 coding DNA: TGTGCCACCAGTGACGGACAAACCTACGAGCAGTACTTC. Translated, it gives CATSDGQTYEQYF.

This chain joins TRBV9 and TRBJ2-7; D perhaps matches TRBD2 (7 bases). V lost 0 bases and J lost 2, with 15 bases in between. CDR1 and CDR2 from the germline V gene are SGDLS and YYNGEE. This CDR3 region has 16 residues. The CDR3 coding sequence is TGTGCCAGCAGCGTAGGTAGGGCGGGGGCTGCCTACGAGCAGTACTTC. Its translation is CASSVGRAGAAYEQYF.

This clonotype was found many times. An end of the junction differs from the germline gene, which may be a read error. The CDR3 loop reads CASSQRDRHPHF. In DNA, the CDR3 is TGTGCCAGCAGCCAACGAGACAGACATCCTCACTTC. The gene calls are TRBV3-1 and TRBJ1-2, with D maybe TRBD1 (5 bases). Germline V gene sequence: CDR1 LGHDT, CDR2 YNNKEL (reference sequence). The CDR3 is 12 amino acids.

This clonotype was counted a few times. J is TRBJ1-2 and V is TRBV9; D remains unclear. Trimming removed 0 bases from V and 5 bases from J, with 8 bases in between. The length of the CDR3 is 13 residues. In germline, CDR1 is SGDLS, CDR2 YYNGEE. In nucleotides, the CDR3 is TGTGCCAGCAGCGTAGAGGCTGATTATGGCTACACCTTC. This translates into CASSVEADYGYTF.

This clonotype was counted many times. The rearrangement joins TRBV6-5 to TRBJ1-3, with D possibly being TRBD1 (5 bases). The CDR3 totals 15 residues. CDR1 and CDR2 (germline): MNHEY, SVGAGI. V gave up 2 bases and J gave up 0 bases, with 8 bases separating them. CDR3 region: CASSYGTGSGNTIYF. The CDR3 DNA is TGTGCCAGCAGTTACGGGACTGGCTCTGGAAACACCATATATTTT.

This clonotype came up many times. This sequence joins TRBV3-1 and TRBJ1-6, with TRBD1 as a possible D gene (5 bases). This CDR3 has 14 amino acids. V lost 4 bases, J lost 10 bases, and 14 bases lay in between. Germline values: CDR1 LGHDT, CDR2 YNNKEL (reference sequence). The CDR3 nucleotides are TGTGCCAGCAGCCCAAGGGGCAGGGCATCACCCCTCCACTTT. Residues: CASSPRGRASPLHF.

This clonotype was counted many times. The gene calls are TRBV25-1 and TRBJ2-6, with 10 bases matching TRBD1. With 5 bases clipped from V and 4 bases from J, the junction kept 8 bases outside the gene matches. CDR1 MGHDK and CDR2 SYGVNS come from the germline V gene. The CDR3 sequence is 17 residues long. The CDR3 coding sequence is TGTGCCAGCAGTCTCCGGACAGGGGGATCCGGGGCCAACGTCCTGACTTTC. Its protein product is CASSLRTGGSGANVLTF.

This clonotype was observed at least ten times. The rearrangement links TRBV12-3 or TRBV12-4 to TRBJ1-1, with 8 bases matching TRBD1. With V trimmed by 6 bases and J by 4 bases, 7 bases remained unmatched. This CDR3 region has 14 residues. This CDR3 reads CASRDQGAGTEAFF. DNA for the CDR3: TGTGCCAGCAGAGACCAGGGGGCCGGCACTGAAGCTTTCTTT.

This clonotype has ten or more counts. This chain links TRBV6-5 with TRBJ1-1, with D possibly being TRBD1 (5 bases). The V and J ends lost 0 bases and 6 bases respectively, with 14 bases between them. The CDR3 has 15 residues. In germline, CDR1 is MNHEY, CDR2 SVGAGI. The CDR3 sequence is CASSYSGERGAEAFF. The CDR3 nucleotides are TGTGCCAGCAGTTACTCCGGGGAAAGAGGGGCTGAAGCTTTCTTT.

This clonotype showed up just a few times. The rearrangement uses TRBV9 and TRBJ2-5; 12 bases line up with TRBD2. This CDR3 has 17 amino acids. The V gene end was trimmed by 2 bases and the J gene end by 5 bases; junction bases not matched to a gene: 10. Looked up from germline, CDR1 is SGDLS and CDR2 is YYNGEE. CDR3 coding DNA: TGTGCCAGCAGCGTTCCGACTAGCGGGGGTTCTAAGGAGACCCAGTACTTC. Translating it yields CASSVPTSGGSKETQYF.

The chain carries TRBV30 and TRBJ2-2; 9 bases map to TRBD1. CDR1 GTSNPN and CDR2 SVGIG come from the germline V gene (reference sequence). CDR3 length equals 14 residues. The CDR3 DNA sequence: TGTGCTTGCCACCAAGGGACAGGGCCTGGGGAGCTGTTTTTT. Protein product: CACHQGTGPGELFF.

The chain carries TRBV5-5 and TRBJ1-2; D gene unclear. There are 13 residues in the CDR3. The germline V gene encodes CDR1 SGHKS and CDR2 YYEKEE (reference sequence). Trimming removed 6 bases at V and 8 bases at J, with 17 bases between. CDR3 bases: TGTGCCAGCACCATGGCGGGTGAGCTGGGCTACACCTTC. Its protein product is CASTMAGELGYTF. Complete variable domain (other parts from reference TRBV5-5 and TRBJ1-2): DAGVTQSPTHLIKTRGQQVTLRCSPISGHKSVSWYQQVLGQGPQFIFQYYEKEERGRGNFPDRFSARQFPNYSSELNVNALLLGDSALYLCASTMAGELGYTFGSGTRLTVV.

There are a few counts of this clonotype. The V and J genes are TRBV6-6 and TRBJ2-7, with D unresolved. Germline values: CDR1 MNHNY, CDR2 SVGAGI (reference sequence). Between the trimmed V and J ends, which lost 6 bases and 8 bases, there was a span of 17 bases. CDR3 size: 13 residues. As DNA, the CDR3 is TGTGCCAGCAGCCCCAGTTCGGCTGGTAAGCAGTACTTC. Its translation is CASSPSSAGKQYF.

In this sample, this clonotype turned up a few times. The chain carries TRBV6-2 or TRBV6-3 and TRBJ2-5; 8 bases are a match to TRBD2. CDR1 is MNHEY, CDR2 SVGEGT, per germline. Trimming at V came to 2 bases and at J to 0 bases, leaving 2 bases not matched to a gene. The CDR3 spans 15 residues. The CDR3 reads CASSYTSGYQETQYF. The CDR3 DNA follows: TGTGCCAGCAGTTACACTAGCGGATACCAAGAGACCCAGTACTTC.

By share of the sample, this clonotype is medium-sized. V usage is TRBV27 and J usage is TRBJ2-2, with D tentatively TRBD2 (6 bases). With 3 bases removed from V and 4 bases from J, the gap between germline ends came to 12 bases. CDR1 and CDR2 from the germline V gene are MNHEY and SMNVEV (reference sequence). The CDR3 is 15 amino acids. For the CDR3, the DNA is TGTGCCAGCAGTTTCTGGAGGAGGGGCACCGGGGAGCTGTTTTTT. Protein: CASSFWRRGTGELFF.

This clonotype was detected ten times or more. The chain uses TRBV24-1 and TRBJ2-3; 8 nucleotides line up with TRBD1. V was pared by 7 bases and J by 2 bases, with 4 bases of the junction left unmatched. Germline assignment: CDR1 KGHDR and CDR2 SFDVKD. The length of the CDR3 is 14 residues. The CDR3 sequence is CATSQGALTDTQYF. CDR3 DNA: TGTGCCACCAGCCAGGGGGCTCTCACAGATACGCAGTATTTT.

This clonotype has just a few counts. The chain combines TRBV30 with TRBJ2-2, with TRBD1 identical over 8 bases. The CDR3 has 14 residues. V dropped 8 bases and J dropped 5; count of bases not matched to a gene: 10. CDR1 GTSNPN and CDR2 SVGIG come from the germline V gene (reference sequence). This chain's CDR3 is CAGSGGSVTGELFF. The CDR3 DNA sequence: TGTGCCGGATCAGGGGGCTCAGTGACCGGGGAGCTGTTTTTT.

In nucleotides, the CDR3 is TGTGCCAGCAGCCCTGGACAGGGGGCGGGGTACGAGCAGTACTTC. Amino acids: CASSPGQGAGYEQYF. The V call is TRBV3-1, the J call TRBJ2-7, with 11 positions matching TRBD1. CDR3 length equals 15 residues. With 4 bases clipped from V and 4 bases from J, the junction kept 6 bases outside the gene matches. Per germline, CDR1 LGHDT and CDR2 YNNKEL (reference sequence).

The chain carries TRBV7-2 and TRBJ2-2; 11 bases align to TRBD2. From germline, CDR1 is SGHTA and CDR2 FQGNSA. The CDR3 loop spans 16 amino acids. The ends lost 5 bases at V and 6 bases at J; junction bases unmatched: 8. The DNA of the CDR3 is TGTGCCAGCAGCCGTCCTAGCGGGGGGTGGGCCGGGGAGCTGTTTTTT. Its translation is CASSRPSGGWAGELFF.

This clonotype was detected many times. The chain employs TRBV14 and TRBJ1-6; unclear D gene. The V and J ends lost 5 bases and 9 bases respectively, with 17 bases between them. Germline CDR1 and CDR2: SGHDN and FVKESK. This CDR3 is 15 amino acids long. The chain's CDR3 is CASSSLRKGSSPLHF. The CDR3 region has the DNA TGTGCCAGCAGCTCCTTGAGAAAGGGTAGTTCACCCCTCCACTTT.

The chain carries TRBV5-1 and TRBJ2-7; no clear D. Trimming took off 0 bases at V and 2 bases at J, with 9 bases between the two ends. Looked up from germline, CDR1 is SGHRS and CDR2 is YFSETQ. CDR3 size: 14 residues. The CDR3 here is CASSLVVSPYEQYF. The CDR3 DNA follows: TGCGCCAGCAGCTTGGTTGTCAGCCCCTACGAGCAGTACTTC.

This clonotype has only a few counts. The V and J genes are TRBV20-1 and TRBJ2-7; 9 positions agree with TRBD2. Trimming took 5 bases from V and 7 from J; bases not matched to a gene: 9. This CDR3 spans 13 amino acids. The germline V gene has CDR1 DFQATT and CDR2 SNEGSKA (reference sequence). The CDR3 region is CSAATSGNREQYF. The CDR3 DNA sequence: TGCAGTGCTGCGACTAGCGGTAACAGGGAGCAGTACTTC.

This clonotype was observed many times. This chain joins TRBV5-1 and TRBJ1-1; possible D gene TRBD1, 6 bases. Germline-derived CDR1 and CDR2 are SGHRS and YFSETQ. V lost 3 bases and J 1 base, leaving 13 bases between the germline ends. The CDR3 is 15 residues long. Here the CDR3 DNA reads TGCGCCAGCAGCTGGTCGGGGGGGCGGAACACTGAAGCTTTCTTT. It yields the protein CASSWSGGRNTEAFF. Full variable domain (rest looked up from reference TRBV5-1 and TRBJ1-1): KAGVTQTPRYLIKTRGQQVTLSCSPISGHRSVSWYQQTPGQGLQFLFEYFSETQRNKGNFPGRFSGRQFSNSRSEMNVSTLELGDSALYLCASSWSGGRNTEAFFGQGTRLTVV.

The sample holds many counts of this clonotype. This CDR3 is CASSQDLQGAFF. The DNA for the CDR3 is TGTGCCAGCAGCCAAGATCTGCAGGGGGCTTTCTTT. V is TRBV3-1 and J is TRBJ1-1, with D tentatively TRBD1 (6 bases). The CDR3 is made up of 12 amino acids. The V gene's germline CDR1 is LGHDT and CDR2 YNNKEL (reference sequence). Trimming shortened V by 0 bases and J by 11 bases, and 10 bases separated the two germline ends. The whole variable domain, remainder taken from reference TRBV3-1 and TRBJ1-1, is DTAVSQTPKYLVTQMGNDKSIKCEQNLGHDTMYWYKQDSKKFLKIMFSYNNKELIINETVPNRFSPKSPDKAHLNLHINSLELGDSAVYFCASSQDLQGAFFGQGTRLTVV.

The V gene is TRBV7-2, the J gene TRBJ2-6; D may be TRBD2 (6 bases). V was trimmed by 5 bases and J by 3 bases, leaving 17 bases between them. The CDR3 is 17 residues long. The germline V gene encodes CDR1 SGHTA and CDR2 FQGNSA. CDR3 coding DNA: TGTGCCAGCAGCCCACTCTTTGGGGGAGGTGGGGCCAACGTCCTGACTTTC. Its translation: CASSPLFGGGGANVLTF.

This clonotype was counted many times. This sequence joins TRBV12-3 or TRBV12-4 and TRBJ2-5; D tentatively reads TRBD1 or TRBD2 (6 bases each). The CDR3 is made up of 14 amino acids. Trimming shortened V by 3 bases and J by 2 bases, and 10 bases separated the two germline ends. The CDR3 region is CASSFGGPQETQYF. DNA of the CDR3: TGTGCCAGCAGTTTTGGGGGGCCGCAAGAGACCCAGTACTTC.

This clonotype came up a few times. This CDR3 is CSVWDSGGTHNEQFF. CDR3 bases: TGCAGCGTCTGGGACAGCGGGGGGACCCACAATGAGCAGTTCTTC. J is TRBJ2-1 and V is TRBV29-1; TRBD2 aligns across 9 bases. In germline, CDR1 is SQVTM, CDR2 ANQGSEA. V gave up 6 bases and J gave up 5 bases; unmatched junction bases: 11. The CDR3 runs 15 residues.

This clonotype was seen a handful of times. The gene calls are TRBV4-1 and TRBJ2-7; 10 bases align to TRBD1. J lost 2 bases, V lost 6 bases, and 4 bases had no gene match. There are 14 residues in the CDR3. Germline V CDR1 and CDR2: MGHRA, YSYEKL. The CDR3 DNA sequence: TGCGCCAGCAGTCCCGGGACAGGGGCCTACGAGCAGTACTTC. Amino acids: CASSPGTGAYEQYF.

The V call is TRBV28, the J call TRBJ2-7, with D hard to call. The CDR3 runs 11 residues. CDR1 and CDR2 (germline): MDHEN, SYDVKM. V was shortened by 5 bases and J by 6 bases, with 8 bases between the two germline ends. As DNA, the CDR3 is TGTGCCAGCAGTACGACTCGCGAGCAGTACTTC. This sequence encodes CASSTTREQYF.